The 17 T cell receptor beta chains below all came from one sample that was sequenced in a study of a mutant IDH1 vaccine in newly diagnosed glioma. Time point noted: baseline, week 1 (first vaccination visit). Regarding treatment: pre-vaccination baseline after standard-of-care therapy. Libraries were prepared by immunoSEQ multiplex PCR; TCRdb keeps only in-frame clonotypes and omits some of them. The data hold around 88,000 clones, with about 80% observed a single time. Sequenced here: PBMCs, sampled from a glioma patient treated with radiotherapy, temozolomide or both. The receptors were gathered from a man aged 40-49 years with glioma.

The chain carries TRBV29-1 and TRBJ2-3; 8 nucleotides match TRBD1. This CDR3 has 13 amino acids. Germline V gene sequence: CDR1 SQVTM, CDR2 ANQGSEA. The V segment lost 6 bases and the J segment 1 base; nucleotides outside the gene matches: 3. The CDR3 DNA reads TGCAGCGTAGACAGGGGCGGCACAGATACGCAGTATTTT. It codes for CSVDRGGTDTQYF.

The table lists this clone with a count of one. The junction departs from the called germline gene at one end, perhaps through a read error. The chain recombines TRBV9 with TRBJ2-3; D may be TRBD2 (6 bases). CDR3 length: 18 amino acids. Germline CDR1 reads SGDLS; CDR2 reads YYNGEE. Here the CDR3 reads CASSVTAGSPLSTDTQSF. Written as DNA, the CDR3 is TGTGCCAGCAGCGTAACGGCGGGGTCGCCTCTAAGCACAGATACGCAGTCTTTT.

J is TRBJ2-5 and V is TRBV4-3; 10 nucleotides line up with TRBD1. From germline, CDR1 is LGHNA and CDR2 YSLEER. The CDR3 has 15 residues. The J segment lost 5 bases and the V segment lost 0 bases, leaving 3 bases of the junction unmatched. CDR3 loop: CASSQETGGAETQYF. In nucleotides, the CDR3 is TGCGCCAGCAGCCAAGAGACAGGGGGCGCCGAGACCCAGTACTTC.

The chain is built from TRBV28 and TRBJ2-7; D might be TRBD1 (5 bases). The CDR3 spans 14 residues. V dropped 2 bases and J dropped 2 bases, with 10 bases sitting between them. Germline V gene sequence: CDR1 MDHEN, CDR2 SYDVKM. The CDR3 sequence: CASSLSGAPYEQYF. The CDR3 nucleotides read TGTGCCAGCAGTTTAAGTGGGGCCCCCTACGAGCAGTACTTC.

The DNA of the CDR3 is TGTGCCAGCAGCGTAACAACAGGAAGGGGCTACACCTTC. This gives the protein CASSVTTGRGYTF. This rearrangement joins TRBV9 to TRBJ1-2; D perhaps matches TRBD1 (5 bases). The CDR3 has 13 amino acids. V dropped 1 base and J dropped 8 bases, with 12 bases sitting between them. Germline CDR1 SGDLS, CDR2 YYNGEE.

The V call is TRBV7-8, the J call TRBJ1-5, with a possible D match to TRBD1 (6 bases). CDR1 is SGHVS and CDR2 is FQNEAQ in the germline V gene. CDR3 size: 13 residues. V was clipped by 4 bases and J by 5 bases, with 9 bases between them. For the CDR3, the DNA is TGTGCCAGCAGCTACAGGGTGTATCAGCCCCAGCATTTT. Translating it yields CASSYRVYQPQHF.

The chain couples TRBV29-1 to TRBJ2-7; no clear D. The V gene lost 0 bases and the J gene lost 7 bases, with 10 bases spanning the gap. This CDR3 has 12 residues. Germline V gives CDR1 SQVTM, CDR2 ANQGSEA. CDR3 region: CSVEDLTAEQYF. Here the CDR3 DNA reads TGCAGCGTTGAAGATTTGACCGCGGAGCAGTACTTC.

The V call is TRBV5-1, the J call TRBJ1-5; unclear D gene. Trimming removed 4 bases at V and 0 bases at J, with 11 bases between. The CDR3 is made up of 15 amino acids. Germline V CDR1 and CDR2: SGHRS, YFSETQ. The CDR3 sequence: CASSADGYSNQPQHF. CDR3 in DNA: TGCGCCAGCAGCGCTGACGGATATAGCAATCAGCCCCAGCATTTT.

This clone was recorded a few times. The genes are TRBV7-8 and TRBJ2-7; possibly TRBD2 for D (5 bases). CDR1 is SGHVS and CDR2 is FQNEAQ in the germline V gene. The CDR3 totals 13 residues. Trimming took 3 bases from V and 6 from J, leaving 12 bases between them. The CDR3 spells CASSFNRELEQYF. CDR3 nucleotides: TGTGCCAGCAGCTTCAATCGGGAACTCGAGCAGTACTTC.

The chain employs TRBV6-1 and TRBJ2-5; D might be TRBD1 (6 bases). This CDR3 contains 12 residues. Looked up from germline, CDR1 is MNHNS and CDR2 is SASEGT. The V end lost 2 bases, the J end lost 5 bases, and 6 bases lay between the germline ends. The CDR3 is CASSERGETQYF. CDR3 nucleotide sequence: TGTGCCAGCAGTGAAAGGGGGGAGACCCAGTACTTC.

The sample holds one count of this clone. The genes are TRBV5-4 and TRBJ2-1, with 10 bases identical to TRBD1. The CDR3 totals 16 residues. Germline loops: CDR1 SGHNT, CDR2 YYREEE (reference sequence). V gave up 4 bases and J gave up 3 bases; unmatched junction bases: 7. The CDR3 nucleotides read TGTGCCAGCAGCCGCCCCGGGACAGGGGACTACAATGAGCAGTTCTTC. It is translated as CASSRPGTGDYNEQFF.

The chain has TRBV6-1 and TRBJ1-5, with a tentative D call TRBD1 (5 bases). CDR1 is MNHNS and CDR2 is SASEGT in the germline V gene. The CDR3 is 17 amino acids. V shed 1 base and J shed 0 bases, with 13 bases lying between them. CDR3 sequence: CASSEVPRQYSNQPQHF. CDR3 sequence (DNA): TGTGCCAGCAGTGAAGTACCCCGACAGTATAGCAATCAGCCCCAGCATTTT.

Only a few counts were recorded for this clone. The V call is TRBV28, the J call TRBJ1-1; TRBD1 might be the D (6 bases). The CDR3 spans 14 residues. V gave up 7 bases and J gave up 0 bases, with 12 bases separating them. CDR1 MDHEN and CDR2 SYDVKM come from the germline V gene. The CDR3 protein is CASITGPLNTEAFF. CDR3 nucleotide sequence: TGTGCCAGCATCACAGGGCCGTTGAACACTGAAGCTTTCTTT.

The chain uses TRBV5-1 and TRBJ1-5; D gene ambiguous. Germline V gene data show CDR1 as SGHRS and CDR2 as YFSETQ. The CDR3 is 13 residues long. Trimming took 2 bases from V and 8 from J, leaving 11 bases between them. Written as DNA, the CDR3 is TGCGCCAGCAGCTTTGGGTCGCAGGAGCCCCAGCATTTT. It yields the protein CASSFGSQEPQHF.

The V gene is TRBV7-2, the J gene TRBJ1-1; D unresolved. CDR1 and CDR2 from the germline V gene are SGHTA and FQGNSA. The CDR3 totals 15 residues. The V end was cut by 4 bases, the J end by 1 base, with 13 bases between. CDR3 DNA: TGTGCCAGCAGCTCGCCACAGAGAGGGAACACTGAAGCTTTCTTT. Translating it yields CASSSPQRGNTEAFF. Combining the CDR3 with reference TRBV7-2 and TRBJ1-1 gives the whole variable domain GAGVSQSPSNKVTEKGKDVELRCDPISGHTALYWYRQSLGQGLEFLIYFQGNSAPDKSGLPSDRFSAERTGGSVSTLTIQRTQQEDSAVYLCASSSPQRGNTEAFFGQGTRLTVV.

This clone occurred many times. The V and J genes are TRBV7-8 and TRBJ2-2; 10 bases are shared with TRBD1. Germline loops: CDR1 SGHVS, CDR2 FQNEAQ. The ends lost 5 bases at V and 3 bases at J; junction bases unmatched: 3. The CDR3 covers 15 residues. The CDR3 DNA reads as TGTGCCAGCAGCCCGACAGGGGGCTACACCGGGGAGCTGTTTTTT. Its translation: CASSPTGGYTGELFF.

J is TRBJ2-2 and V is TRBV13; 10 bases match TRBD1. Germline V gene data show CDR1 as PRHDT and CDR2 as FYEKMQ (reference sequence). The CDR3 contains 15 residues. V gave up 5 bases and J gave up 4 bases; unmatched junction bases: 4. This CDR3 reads CASSTDRGSTGELFF. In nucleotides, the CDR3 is TGTGCCAGCAGCACGGACAGGGGGAGCACCGGGGAGCTGTTTTTT.